This TCR beta chain originates from a study of T cells after yellow fever vaccination. Study at large: The authors prepared low-cell-number fractions using SMART-Seq v4 Ultra Low Input. Whole-study results and caveats: Re-detected after boosting: most primary clones, around 97% of CD4 and roughly 88% of CD8. Weaker, the secondary response had a peak occurring faster, on day 5 versus 15.

On this clonotype: The antigen is not known.

Germline assignment: CDR1 SNHLY and CDR2 FYNNEI. V was clipped by 6 bases and J by 5 bases, with 23 bases between them. CDR3 size: 17 residues. For TCR, cDNA came from 5'RACE template switching, which added a universal primer site and UMIs. MiXCR, run by TCRdb on the 5' RACE reads, gives a single entry per CDR3 protein. This repertoire shows about 340,000 distinct CDR3 sequences, about an eighth found once; its top ten account for about 3%. V gene TRBV2 combines with J gene TRBJ1-5, with D hard to call. The sample here was CD4+ T cells sorted from PBMCs, taken 15 days after the yellow fever booster vaccination. The receptor's source is a man between 18 and 35 years old who received the YFV17D yellow fever vaccine. CDR3: CASRASPRGNWHQPQHF. The DNA for the CDR3 is TGTGCCAGCAGGGCCTCCCCGAGAGGGAATTGGCATCAGCCCCAGCATTTT.